The 30 T cell receptor beta chains in this list originate from one sample, sequenced in a study of regulatory T cells in long-lasting Graves disease. Assembly of TCR beta libraries relied on iRepertoire HTBI primers together with Arm-PCR of CDR3 regions. TCRdb reprocessed the multiplex PCR reads with MiXCR, giving one entry per CDR3 protein. The sample yields approximately 560,000 distinct CDR3 sequences, 15% to 20% seen once. Time point meaning: newly diagnosed GD, antithyroid drugs for less than 3 months. PBMCs provided the RNA from which the TCR library was made. In addition, the sample was reused for a study of T cells in Graves' hyperthyroidism and ophthalmopathy.

This material consisted of peripheral blood mononuclear cells (PBMCs), taken at new diagnosis, from a patient treated with antithyroid drugs. The receptors originated from a man between 18 and 29 years old with Graves disease.

This clonotype was counted ten times or more. This chain uses TRBV24-1 with TRBJ1-1; D is unclear. The V and J ends lost 9 bases and 1 base respectively, with 11 bases between them. The germline V gene has CDR1 KGHDR and CDR2 SFDVKD. The CDR3 extends over 13 amino acids. Written as DNA, the CDR3 is TGTGCCACCCAATTCAGGAGGAACACTGAAGCTTTCTTT. It yields the protein CATQFRRNTEAFF.

This clonotype was seen a handful of times. This chain links TRBV25-1 with TRBJ2-7; no firm D call. The CDR3 length is 12 residues. Germline V CDR1 and CDR2: MGHDK, SYGVNS. V was cut by 4 bases and J by 9 bases, with 13 bases left in between. The CDR3: CASSGRLRLQYF. CDR3 DNA: TGTGCCAGCAGTGGACGGTTACGTCTGCAGTACTTC.

This clonotype was observed a few times. The rearrangement joins TRBV29-1 to TRBJ2-1, with D perhaps TRBD2 (5 bases). With 3 bases removed from V and 0 bases from J, the gap between germline ends came to 24 bases. Looked up from germline, CDR1 is SQVTM and CDR2 is ANQGSEA. The CDR3 covers 19 residues. CDR3 protein: CSVDSDSFGIRGSYNEQFF. Written as DNA, the CDR3 is TGCAGCGTTGATAGCGACTCTTTTGGCATCCGAGGCTCCTACAATGAGCAGTTCTTC.

This clonotype came up many times. This chain uses TRBV27 with TRBJ2-2; D remains unclear. The germline V and J ends were trimmed by 5 bases and 3 bases, with 16 bases remaining between them. In germline, CDR1 is MNHEY, CDR2 SMNVEV (reference sequence). This CDR3 comprises 16 residues. CDR3 protein: CASSPRTRLDTGELFF. The CDR3 DNA reads as TGTGCCAGCAGTCCCCGAACCCGCCTCGACACCGGGGAGCTGTTTTTT.

This clonotype was recorded a few times. This chain joins TRBV7-6 and TRBJ2-6, with TRBD1 identical over 8 bases. This CDR3 has 17 residues. J gave up 0 bases and V 5 bases, and 6 bases lay outside the gene matches. Germline V gene data show CDR1 as SGHVS and CDR2 as FNYEAQ. DNA for the CDR3: TGTGCCAGCAGCCGGGACAGGATACTCTCTGGGGCCAACGTCCTGACTTTC. Translation gives CASSRDRILSGANVLTF.

This chain connects TRBV3-1 to TRBJ1-6; 10 nucleotides agree with TRBD1. The CDR3 contains 16 residues. The V gene's germline CDR1 is LGHDT and CDR2 YNNKEL (reference sequence). The V gene end was trimmed by 1 base and the J gene end by 4 bases; junction bases not matched to a gene: 1. The CDR3 DNA follows: TGTGCCAGCAGCCAAGGGGACAGGGGATATAATTCACCCCTCCACTTT. Translation: CASSQGDRGYNSPLHF.

This clonotype was observed many times. The chain uses TRBV2 and TRBJ2-7; 9 bases line up with TRBD2. The J segment lost 3 bases and the V segment lost 5 bases, leaving 5 bases of the junction unmatched. The CDR3 consists of 14 residues. Germline V gene sequence: CDR1 SNHLY, CDR2 FYNNEI. The CDR3 loop reads CASSTEREDYEQYF. Written as DNA, the CDR3 is TGTGCCAGCAGTACCGAGCGGGAGGACTACGAGCAGTACTTC.

CDR3 bases: TGCGCCAGCAGCTTGGAGGTCGGCCCAGATACGCAGTATTTT. Its protein product is CASSLEVGPDTQYF. The chain joins TRBV5-1 to TRBJ2-3, with D unresolved. This CDR3 contains 14 residues. Trimming shortened V by 0 bases and J by 4 bases, and 9 bases separated the two germline ends. Germline loops: CDR1 SGHRS, CDR2 YFSETQ.

This clonotype came up many times. The chain employs TRBV5-1 and TRBJ1-2; D gene uncertain. V dropped 4 bases and J dropped 2 bases, with 12 bases sitting between them. This CDR3 spans 14 amino acids. Per germline, CDR1 SGHRS and CDR2 YFSETQ. CDR3 sequence reads: CASSHDTPNYGYTF. CDR3 in DNA: TGCGCCAGCAGCCATGACACGCCAAACTATGGCTACACCTTC. Using reference TRBV5-1 and TRBJ1-2 for the parts outside the CDR3, the full variable domain is KAGVTQTPRYLIKTRGQQVTLSCSPISGHRSVSWYQQTPGQGLQFLFEYFSETQRNKGNFPGRFSGRQFSNSRSEMNVSTLELGDSALYLCASSHDTPNYGYTFGSGTRLTVV.

At least ten counts were recorded for this clonotype. This chain connects TRBV2 to TRBJ1-1; D is perhaps TRBD1 (5 bases). This CDR3 contains 13 residues. Germline lookup yields CDR1 SNHLY and CDR2 FYNNEI. The V end was cut by 4 bases, the J end by 1 base, with 7 bases between. The CDR3 loop reads CASSVGANTEAFF. The CDR3 DNA sequence: TGTGCCAGCAGTGTAGGGGCGAACACTGAAGCTTTCTTT. Variable domain in full (rest from reference TRBV2 and TRBJ1-1): EPEVTQTPSHQVTQMGQEVILRCVPISNHLYFYWYRQILGQKVEFLVSFYNNEISEKSEIFDDQFSVERPDGSNFTLKIRSTKLEDSAMYFCASSVGANTEAFFGQGTRLTVV.

This clonotype occurred many times. The V gene is TRBV30, the J gene TRBJ2-7; possible D gene TRBD2, 5 bases. This CDR3 spans 12 amino acids. CDR1 is GTSNPN, CDR2 SVGIG, per germline (reference sequence). V was pared by 0 bases and J by 5 bases, with 8 bases between. CDR3 DNA: TGTGCCTGGAGTGTAGAGGGAAACGAGCAGTACTTC. This translates into CAWSVEGNEQYF.

Only a few counts were recorded for this clonotype. This CDR3 reads CATGGGARMSYNEQFF. The CDR3 DNA follows: TGCGCCACCGGGGGGGGGGCCCGTATGTCCTACAATGAGCAGTTCTTC. V is TRBV5-1 and J is TRBJ2-1, with 8 bases that match TRBD2. J gave up 1 base and V 9 bases, and 12 bases lay outside the gene matches. The CDR3 runs 16 residues. Germline assignment: CDR1 SGHRS and CDR2 YFSETQ.

The sample holds a few counts of this clonotype. V is TRBV9 and J is TRBJ1-1; D is possibly TRBD1 (6 bases). This CDR3 is 13 amino acids long. Germline assignment: CDR1 SGDLS and CDR2 YYNGEE. The V end lost 1 base, the J end lost 5 bases, and 9 bases lay between the germline ends. DNA for the CDR3: TGTGCCAGCAGCGTAAGAACAGGGACTGAAGCTTTCTTT. This encodes CASSVRTGTEAFF.

The chain has TRBV2 and TRBJ2-3; D could derive from TRBD1 or TRBD2 (6 bases each). CDR3 size: 15 residues. The germline V gene has CDR1 SNHLY and CDR2 FYNNEI. Trimming cost V 3 bases and J 2 bases, with 12 bases left between them. This CDR3 reads CASSDGGLVTDTQYF. CDR3 DNA: TGTGCCAGCAGTGATGGGGGGCTAGTCACAGATACGCAGTATTTT.

The chain joins TRBV5-1 to TRBJ2-7; 9 bases align to TRBD2. This CDR3 spans 16 amino acids. Germline V gene lookup returns CDR1 SGHRS and CDR2 YFSETQ. The trim removed 1 base at V and 4 bases at J, leaving 9 bases unmatched. The CDR3 nucleotides are TGCGCCAGCAGCTTGCGGCTAGCGGGAATTAAGTACGAGCAGTACTTC. This sequence encodes CASSLRLAGIKYEQYF.

This clonotype was picked up a small number of times. The rearrangement links TRBV6-2 or TRBV6-3 to TRBJ2-7; D might be TRBD1 (5 bases). The length of the CDR3 is 12 residues. Germline CDR1 reads MNHEY; CDR2 reads SVGEGT. Trimming shortened V by 8 bases and J by 4 bases, and 12 bases separated the two germline ends. The CDR3 here is CASGSREYEQYF. CDR3 bases: TGTGCCAGCGGGTCCAGGGAATACGAGCAGTACTTC.

This clonotype was counted between two and nine times. The chain uses TRBV13 and TRBJ2-1; TRBD2 aligns across 14 bases. The germline V gene has CDR1 PRHDT and CDR2 FYEKMQ (reference sequence). The CDR3 sequence is 16 residues long. Trimming cost V 5 bases and J 6 bases; bases outside gene matches: 6. The CDR3, as DNA: TGTGCCAGCAGCCCCATGACTAGCGGGAGGGGCAATGAGCAGTTCTTC. It codes for CASSPMTSGRGNEQFF.

This sequence joins TRBV27 and TRBJ2-1; D gene uncertain. V was trimmed by 3 bases and J by 6 bases, leaving 9 bases between them. Germline V gene lookup returns CDR1 MNHEY and CDR2 SMNVEV (reference sequence). CDR3 size: 13 residues. The CDR3 region has the DNA TGTGCCAGCAGTTTCGGGCCCGGCAATGAGCAGTTCTTC. Its translation: CASSFGPGNEQFF.

Many counts were recorded for this clonotype. DNA of the CDR3: TGTGCCAGCAGTTCCCTGACTAGCGGGGTCACCGGGGAGCTGTTTTTT. Its translation is CASSSLTSGVTGELFF. This chain joins TRBV28 and TRBJ2-2; TRBD2 matches at 11 bases. The CDR3 consists of 16 residues. V shed 4 bases and J 4 bases; nucleotides not matched to a gene: 5. Looked up from germline, CDR1 is MDHEN and CDR2 is SYDVKM.

V is TRBV12-5 and J is TRBJ2-7, with a possible D match to TRBD2 (6 bases). Germline-derived CDR1 and CDR2 are LGHNT and FRNRAP. The CDR3 loop spans 16 amino acids. V was shortened by 1 base and J by 6 bases, with 19 bases between the two germline ends. CDR3 region: CASGLAGRLGGGEQYF. The CDR3 DNA reads TGTGCTAGTGGTTTGGCCGGGCGGCTGGGGGGAGGCGAGCAGTACTTC. Looking up the rest from reference TRBV12-5 and TRBJ2-7 gives the full variable domain: DARVTQTPRHKVTEMGQEVTMRCQPILGHNTVFWYRQTMMQGLELLAYFRNRAPLDDSGMPKDRFSAEMPDATLATLKIQPSEPRDSAVYFCASGLAGRLGGGEQYFGPGTRLTVT.

This clonotype was seen ten or more times. The V gene is TRBV29-1, the J gene TRBJ2-5, with D tentatively TRBD1 or TRBD2 (6 bases each). Germline values: CDR1 SQVTM, CDR2 ANQGSEA. V shed 4 bases and J shed 5 bases, with 14 bases lying between them. This CDR3 contains 13 residues. In nucleotides, the CDR3 is TGCAGCGTTGTGCAGGGGAGGAGGGAGACCCAGTACTTC. Amino acids: CSVVQGRRETQYF.

This clonotype was observed at least ten times. The rearrangement uses TRBV20-1 and TRBJ2-7; a possible D gene is TRBD1 (5 bases). V was trimmed by 5 bases and J by 2 bases, leaving 13 bases between them. In germline, CDR1 is DFQATT, CDR2 SNEGSKA (reference sequence). The CDR3 covers 13 residues. In DNA, the CDR3 is TGCAGTGCTTCCGACAGTGATGCCTACGAGCAGTACTTC. Protein sequence: CSASDSDAYEQYF.

The sample holds a few counts of this clonotype. The chain employs TRBV4-1 and TRBJ1-1; D is possibly TRBD1 (5 bases). V was trimmed by 6 bases and J by 8 bases, leaving 19 bases between them. The CDR3 totals 14 residues. From germline, CDR1 is MGHRA and CDR2 YSYEKL. CDR3 sequence reads: CASSRDSTRVEAFF. As DNA, the CDR3 is TGCGCCAGCAGTCGCGACAGCACCCGAGTGGAAGCTTTCTTT.

This clonotype was picked up a small number of times. V gene TRBV5-5 combines with J gene TRBJ2-3; D gene unclear. Looked up from germline, CDR1 is SGHKS and CDR2 is YYEKEE (reference sequence). This CDR3 contains 14 residues. With 4 bases removed from V and 14 bases from J, the gap between germline ends came to 23 bases. The CDR3 bases are TGTGCCAGCAGCCTCCGGATTTTGTCCGGCCCCCGGTATTTT. It yields the protein CASSLRILSGPRYF.

This clonotype occurred a few times. The chain combines TRBV6-2 or TRBV6-3 with TRBJ2-7; a possible D gene is TRBD2 (7 bases). This CDR3 region has 19 residues. Germline assignment: CDR1 MNHEY and CDR2 SVGEGT. Trimming shortened V by 0 bases and J by 5 bases, and 26 bases separated the two germline ends. The chain's CDR3 is CASSYSIRGARTSSNEQYF. DNA of the CDR3: TGTGCCAGCAGTTACTCGATTAGGGGGGCGAGGACTAGTAGCAACGAGCAGTACTTC.

The chain uses TRBV2 and TRBJ2-5; D is perhaps TRBD2 (6 bases). The germline gives CDR1 SNHLY, CDR2 FYNNEI. Trimming removed 7 bases from V and 4 bases from J, with 13 bases in between. CDR3 length: 13 residues. CDR3 in amino acids: CASKQAGRETQYF. CDR3 DNA sequence: TGTGCCAGCAAGCAAGCGGGCCGAGAGACCCAGTACTTC. The full variable domain, completed using reference TRBV2 and TRBJ2-5, is EPEVTQTPSHQVTQMGQEVILRCVPISNHLYFYWYRQILGQKVEFLVSFYNNEISEKSEIFDDQFSVERPDGSNFTLKIRSTKLEDSAMYFCASKQAGRETQYFGPGTRLLVL.

This clonotype was seen a few times. The chain recombines TRBV19 with TRBJ1-4, with D perhaps matching TRBD1 (5 bases). Between the trimmed V and J ends, which lost 5 bases and 0 bases, there was a span of 13 bases. Per germline, CDR1 LNHDA and CDR2 SQIVND (reference sequence). CDR3 length: 16 residues. CDR3 sequence: CASSPRMTATNEKLFF. CDR3 sequence (DNA): TGTGCCAGTAGTCCCAGGATGACAGCAACTAATGAAAAACTGTTTTTT.

This clonotype was seen at least ten times. J is TRBJ2-7 and V is TRBV28, with 7 bases matching TRBD1. Germline V CDR1 and CDR2: MDHEN, SYDVKM. The length of the CDR3 is 13 residues. Germline trimming cut 2 bases from V and 6 bases from J; bases unmatched to any gene: 4. The CDR3 sequence is CASSLQGVGEQYF. The CDR3 DNA reads TGTGCCAGCAGTTTACAGGGGGTGGGCGAGCAGTACTTC.

Turning to this clonotype: One end of the junction varies from germline; a read error may be responsible. The V and J genes are TRBV15 and TRBJ1-5; D gene uncertain. In germline, CDR1 is LNHNV, CDR2 YYDKDF (reference sequence). This CDR3 contains 17 residues. The CDR3 nucleotides are TGTGCCACCAGCAGAGAACTGGTCGGGGTCCGCAATCAGCCCCGGCATTTT. Protein product: CATSRELVGVRNQPRHF.

In this sample, this clonotype turned up many times. The chain is built from TRBV7-3 and TRBJ2-3; TRBD2 matches 16 bases. The CDR3 is 20 residues long. With V trimmed by 3 bases and J by 2 bases, 11 bases remained unmatched. Germline CDR1 is SGHTA and CDR2 is FQGTGA. CDR3 nucleotides: TGTGCCAGCAGCTTGGGACTAGCGGGAGGGCCTAGTGGGTACACAGATACGCAGTATTTT. This gives the protein CASSLGLAGGPSGYTDTQYF.